Listed here are 29 T cell receptor beta chains from one sample, sequenced in a study of brain metastases from non-small cell lung cancer. Method: immunoSEQ multiplex PCR; TCRdb's copy keeps in-frame clones and lacks some. The data hold approximately 800 clones, with about 85% observed a single time. Sequencing was carried out using primary lung tumor tissue. These receptors all come from a donor aged 40 or over with non-small cell lung cancer.

The V and J genes are TRBV10-3 and TRBJ2-1; D is uncertain. The germline V and J ends were trimmed by 6 bases and 7 bases, with 10 bases remaining between them. CDR3 length equals 12 residues. Germline CDR1 and CDR2: ENHRY and SYGVKD. CDR3 protein: CAISETLNEQFF. The CDR3 DNA reads TGTGCCATCAGCGAAACCCTAAATGAGCAGTTCTTC.

CDR3 bases: TGTGCCAGTAGTCCTGGAACCCTCTCTGGAAACACCATATATTTT. As protein: CASSPGTLSGNTIYF. The chain couples TRBV19 to TRBJ1-3; D is uncertain. V was cut by 5 bases and J by 0 bases, with 11 bases left in between. Per the germline V gene, CDR1 is LNHDA and CDR2 is SQIVND (reference sequence). CDR3 length: 15 residues.

The rearrangement uses TRBV18 and TRBJ2-1; 8 bases agree with TRBD2. Looked up from germline, CDR1 is KGHSH and CDR2 is LQKENI. After removal of 0 bases from V and 8 bases from J, the junction contained 9 bases not matched to a gene. The CDR3 length is 16 residues. CDR3 loop: CASSPPLAERGYEQFF. The DNA for the CDR3 is TGTGCCAGCTCACCACCACTAGCGGAGAGGGGCTATGAGCAGTTCTTC.

The sample holds one count of this clone. V and J are TRBV12-5 and TRBJ2-7, with 7 bases matching TRBD2. Germline trimming cut 1 base from V and 10 bases from J; bases unmatched to any gene: 7. The CDR3 has 13 residues. From germline, CDR1 is LGHNT and CDR2 FRNRAP. The CDR3 nucleotides read TGTGCTAGTGGTTTGGGAGGAACGGGAGGACAGTACTTC. Its protein product is CASGLGGTGGQYF.

This clone was found a few times. The same CDR3 arises from other DNA sequences in this sample as well. J is TRBJ2-7 and V is TRBV6-5, with D perhaps TRBD1 (5 bases). Germline CDR1 reads MNHEY; CDR2 reads SVGAGI. The germline V and J ends were trimmed by 6 bases and 2 bases, with 11 bases remaining between them. This CDR3 has 13 amino acids. The CDR3 is CASSLTEAYEQYF. The CDR3 region has the DNA TGTGCCAGCAGCCTGACAGAGGCCTACGAGCAGTACTTC.

This clone was counted only a few times. The V gene is TRBV18, the J gene TRBJ1-6; the D is unclear. V lost 2 bases, J lost 8 bases, and 10 bases lay in between. Germline CDR1 KGHSH, CDR2 LQKENI. The CDR3 has 14 amino acids. The CDR3 sequence: CASSPTETYSPLHF. CDR3 coding DNA: TGTGCCAGCTCACCAACAGAAACTTATTCACCCCTCCACTTT.

The chain combines TRBV15 with TRBJ2-1, with TRBD1 matching 8 bases. The CDR3 has 13 residues. V lost 8 bases, J lost 9 bases, and 9 bases stayed unmatched. Germline V gene lookup returns CDR1 LNHNV and CDR2 YYDKDF (reference sequence). For the CDR3, the DNA is TGTGCCACCCGAGGACAGGGTAAGGCTGAGCAGTTCTTC. Residues: CATRGQGKAEQFF.

The chain has TRBV9 and TRBJ2-5; the D is unclear. V lost 0 bases and J 5 bases, leaving 11 bases between the germline ends. CDR3 length: 14 residues. Germline CDR1 and CDR2: SGDLS and YYNGEE. The CDR3 loop reads CASSVAGSMETQYF. The CDR3 nucleotides are TGTGCCAGCAGCGTAGCAGGTAGCATGGAGACCCAGTACTTC.

The chain uses TRBV19 and TRBJ2-3; TRBD2 aligns across 9 bases. CDR3 length equals 14 residues. The J segment lost 4 bases and the V segment lost 8 bases, leaving 7 bases of the junction unmatched. Looked up from germline, CDR1 is LNHDA and CDR2 is SQIVND (reference sequence). CDR3 in DNA: TGTGCCAGTGTCAGCGGGAGGACTGCAGATACGCAGTATTTT. Translation gives CASVSGRTADTQYF. Supplemented by reference TRBV19 and TRBJ2-3, the full variable domain reads DGGITQSPKYLFRKEGQNVTLSCEQNLNHDAMYWYRQDPGQGLRLIYYSQIVNDFQKGDIAEGYSVSREKKESFPLTVTSAQKNPTAFYLCASVSGRTADTQYFGPGTRLTVL.

The chain is built from TRBV7-8 and TRBJ2-7; TRBD2 matches 9 bases. V dropped 5 bases and J dropped 1; count of bases not matched to a gene: 3. CDR3 size: 14 residues. Germline loops: CDR1 SGHVS, CDR2 FQNEAQ. The CDR3 region has the DNA TGTGCCAGCAGCAATCTAGCGGGATCCTACGAGCAGTACTTC. Its protein product is CASSNLAGSYEQYF.

Points on this clone: The junction shows a germline mismatch at one end, possibly a read error. The chain carries TRBV5-8 and TRBJ2-3; unclear D gene. This CDR3 is built from 15 residues. Germline CDR1 SGHTS, CDR2 YDEGEE. In DNA, the CDR3 is TGTGCCAGTAGCTCACAGAGCCGATTCACAGATACGCAGTATTTT. This codes for CASSSQSRFTDTQYF.

V is TRBV15 and J is TRBJ2-7, with 10 bases identical to TRBD1. This CDR3 has 13 amino acids. From germline, CDR1 is LNHNV and CDR2 YYDKDF (reference sequence). Trimming took 8 bases from V and 5 from J; bases not matched to a gene: 6. CDR3 residues: CATGRDRGHEQYF. The CDR3 coding sequence is TGTGCCACCGGCCGGGACAGGGGTCACGAGCAGTACTTC.

Concerning this clone: One junction end disagrees with the germline gene, perhaps due to a read error. V and J are TRBV30 and TRBJ2-7; D is unresolved. The CDR3 is 14 residues long. CDR1 is GTSNPN and CDR2 is SVGIG in the germline V gene (reference sequence). The CDR3 reads CAWSVFGRSYEQYF. The CDR3, as DNA: TGTGCTTGGAGTGTATTCGGGCGCTCCTACGAGCAGTACTTC.

In its sample, this clone was seen once. The gene calls are TRBV7-3 and TRBJ2-1, with D tentatively TRBD1 (5 bases). The CDR3 loop spans 13 amino acids. Per germline, CDR1 SGHTA and CDR2 FQGTGA. Trimming pared 1 base from V and 6 bases from J, leaving 7 bases between. The CDR3 DNA follows: TGTGCCAGCAGCTTAAAAACAGGCAATGAGCAGTTCTTC. It codes for CASSLKTGNEQFF.

On this clone: One end of the junction fails to match germline, which may point to a read error. The chain employs TRBV28 and TRBJ2-7, with D perhaps given as TRBD1 or TRBD2 (5 bases each). The CDR3 runs 14 residues. Germline CDR1 MDHEN, CDR2 SYDVKM. CDR3 sequence reads: CASSEGTSRGEQYF. As DNA, the CDR3 is TGTGCCAGCAGTGAAGGGACGAGCCGTGGCGAGCAGTACTTT.

This sequence joins TRBV19 and TRBJ1-4; D not certain. Deletions cut 4 bases from V and 5 bases from J, with 11 bases between. The V gene's germline CDR1 is LNHDA and CDR2 SQIVND (reference sequence). This CDR3 comprises 14 residues. Written as DNA, the CDR3 is TGTGCCAGTAGTACATTTTTCCCAAATGAAAAACTGTTTTTT. Translation gives CASSTFFPNEKLFF.

The chain has TRBV7-9 and TRBJ1-5, with D possibly TRBD1 on 6 matching bases. The CDR3 has 12 amino acids. With 5 bases removed from V and 6 bases from J, the gap between germline ends came to 8 bases. Germline CDR1 reads SEHNR; CDR2 reads FQNEAQ (reference sequence). This CDR3 reads CASSQGFQPQHF. CDR3 DNA sequence: TGTGCCAGCAGCCAGGGGTTTCAGCCCCAGCATTTT. The full variable domain, rest sourced from reference TRBV7-9 and TRBJ1-5, is DTGVSQNPRHKITKRGQNVTFRCDPISEHNRLYWYRQTLGQGPEFLTYFQNEAQLEKSRLLSDRFSAERPKGSFSTLEIQRTEQGDSAMYLCASSQGFQPQHFGDGTRLSIL.

The rearrangement joins TRBV6-6 to TRBJ1-5; D unclear. The germline CDR1 and CDR2 sequences are MNHNY and SVGAGI (reference sequence). V was pared by 6 bases and J by 10 bases, with 22 bases between. The CDR3 has 15 residues. The CDR3 bases are TGTGCCAGCAGCGACCGGGAGGAAATAGTCCTACCCCAGCATTTT. Translated: CASSDREEIVLPQHF.

On this clone: The junction differs from germline at one of its ends, possibly a read error. This same CDR3 is encoded by further DNA sequences in the sample. The rearrangement links TRBV30 to TRBJ1-2, with D possibly being TRBD1 (5 bases). CDR1 is GTSNPN, CDR2 SVGIG, per germline (reference sequence). This CDR3 comprises 15 residues. Here the CDR3 reads CAWTPGARLGYGYTF. CDR3 DNA: TGTGCCTGGACCCCCGGGGCACGGCTGGGCTATGGTTACACCTTT.

The J gene is TRBJ2-1, the V gene TRBV5-1, with 8 bases aligning to TRBD1. Germline loops: CDR1 SGHRS, CDR2 YFSETQ. V shed 0 bases and J 7 bases; nucleotides not matched to a gene: 6. This CDR3 is 15 amino acids long. The CDR3 DNA is TGCGCCAGCAGCTTGGGCGCGACAGGGGTTAATGAGCAGTTCTTC. This translates into CASSLGATGVNEQFF.

This chain uses TRBV6-2 or TRBV6-3 with TRBJ2-1; 7 bases align to TRBD2. This CDR3 is built from 15 residues. Germline CDR1 MNHEY, CDR2 SVGEGT. The ends lost 0 bases at V and 6 bases at J; junction bases unmatched: 5. The CDR3 DNA sequence: TGTGCCAGCAGTTACTCTTCCCGCGGGAGCAATGAGCAGTTCTTC. Translation: CASSYSSRGSNEQFF.

The rearrangement uses TRBV5-1 and TRBJ1-1; D is uncertain. V was shortened by 4 bases and J by 3 bases, with 10 bases between the two germline ends. Germline V gene lookup returns CDR1 SGHRS and CDR2 YFSETQ. The CDR3 sequence is 13 residues long. The CDR3 DNA follows: TGCGCCAGCAGCCCTGGACTGGACACTGAAGCTTTCTTT. Its translation: CASSPGLDTEAFF.

The chain uses TRBV3-1 (or the pseudogene TRBV3-2) and TRBJ1-2; D is ambiguous. The germline V gene encodes CDR1 LGHDT and CDR2 YNNKEL (reference sequence). The CDR3 loop spans 15 amino acids. Trimming took off 1 base at V and 0 bases at J, with 9 bases between the two ends. CDR3 loop: CASSQGAGSNYGYTF. The CDR3 bases are TGTGCCAGCAGCCAAGGGGCCGGCTCTAACTATGGCTACACCTTC.

The chain links TRBV11-2 to TRBJ1-1; no clear D. Trimming cost V 3 bases and J 4 bases, with 12 bases left between them. The CDR3 loop spans 14 amino acids. Germline-derived CDR1 and CDR2 are SGHAT and FQNNGV. In DNA, the CDR3 is TGTGCCAGCAGCTTGAACATGATGGGCACTGAAGCTTTCTTT. The encoded protein is CASSLNMMGTEAFF.

About this clone itself: The sample holds other DNA sequences that translate to the same CDR3. V usage is TRBV7-8 and J usage is TRBJ2-7, with TRBD1 identical over 7 bases. Germline values: CDR1 SGHVS, CDR2 FQNEAQ. The CDR3 is 13 residues long. Trimming removed 5 bases from V and 2 bases from J; junction bases left unmatched: 3. The DNA for the CDR3 is TGTGCCAGCAGCGGGGACAGAGCCTACGAGCAGTACTTC. This sequence encodes CASSGDRAYEQYF.

This sequence joins TRBV19 and TRBJ2-7, with D unresolved. Germline lookup yields CDR1 LNHDA and CDR2 SQIVND (reference sequence). The CDR3 is 14 residues long. Deletions cut 5 bases from V and 3 bases from J, with 14 bases between. The CDR3 is CASSPRDRVYEQYF. DNA of the CDR3: TGTGCCAGTAGTCCCCGAGATCGGGTCTACGAGCAGTACTTC.

The chain uses TRBV2 and TRBJ2-2; 8 positions match TRBD2. Per germline, CDR1 SNHLY and CDR2 FYNNEI. Trimming cost V 0 bases and J 6 bases; bases outside gene matches: 9. The CDR3 covers 17 residues. CDR3 in amino acids: CASSEAWATSEAGELFF. The CDR3 DNA follows: TGTGCCAGCAGTGAAGCGTGGGCGACTAGCGAAGCCGGGGAGCTGTTTTTT.

The chain joins TRBV19 to TRBJ1-4; tentative D call: TRBD1 (6 bases). This CDR3 is built from 16 residues. Per germline, CDR1 LNHDA and CDR2 SQIVND (reference sequence). Deletions cut 7 bases from V and 6 bases from J, with 21 bases between. The CDR3 DNA follows: TGTGCCAGTAATACTTCTACAGGGATAGTCCATGAAAAACTGTTTTTT. This gives the protein CASNTSTGIVHEKLFF.

This clone was recorded once. The J gene is TRBJ2-1, the V gene TRBV6-5, with 11 bases that match TRBD1. The V and J ends lost 6 bases and 7 bases, in that order; junction bases with no gene match: 5. The CDR3 extends over 14 amino acids. Germline CDR1 is MNHEY and CDR2 is SVGAGI. The CDR3 bases are TGTGCCAGCAGCCGGACAGGGGGCAAAAATGAGCAGTTCTTC. Its protein is CASSRTGGKNEQFF.